These T cell receptor beta chains were read from a single sample in a study of shared clonotypes between healthy human individuals. The data were produced by immunoSEQ multiplex PCR, yet TCRdb's version contains in-frame clones alone and is incomplete. The sample has some 1,600,000 clones, approximately 98% seen once. The sequencing sample was made of naive CD4+ T cells sorted from blood. The receptors were sampled from a man between 25 and 39 years old in good health. Both conserved end residues are part of each CDR3. Fields, in order: CDR3 DNA, CDR3 protein, V gene, CDR3 length, D gene, clone size, J gene. A D gene is named only where the DNA matches it firmly. Not all rows give a size; the values are once, few, many and, for expanded clones, a class.

CDR3nt: TGTGCCAGCAGTTTGAACATACTATACGAGCAGTACTTC
CDR3aa: CASSLNILYEQYF
v_gene: TRBV28
len: 13
d_gene: -
abundance: -
j_gene: TRBJ2-7

CDR3nt: TGTGCCAGCAGTGAAAATTCTGGCCTATTGACTGGGGCCAACGTCCTGACTTTC
CDR3aa: CASSENSGLLTGANVLTF
v_gene: TRBV6-1
len: 18
d_gene: -
abundance: -
j_gene: TRBJ2-6

CDR3nt: TGTGCCAGCAGCTTAAGTATGGGTAGCGGGAGGCTCTCCTACAATGAGCAGTTCTTC
CDR3aa: CASSLSMGSGRLSYNEQFF
v_gene: TRBV11-2
len: 19
d_gene: TRBD2
abundance: -
j_gene: TRBJ2-1

CDR3nt: TGTGCCAGCAGCTTAACCCTAGCGGGAGGGCCGAAGACCCAGTACTTC
CDR3aa: CASSLTLAGGPKTQYF
v_gene: TRBV27
len: 16
d_gene: TRBD2
abundance: -
j_gene: TRBJ2-5

CDR3nt: TGTGCCAGCAGCGTGACACAGGACTCGTACTATGGCTACACCTTC
CDR3aa: CASSVTQDSYYGYTF
v_gene: TRBV9
len: 15
d_gene: -
abundance: -
j_gene: TRBJ1-2

CDR3nt: TGTGCCAGTAGTAGACAGGGGGCGGCCGACCCCCACACTGAAGCTTTCTTT
CDR3aa: CASSRQGAADPHTEAFF
v_gene: TRBV19
len: 17
d_gene: TRBD1
abundance: -
j_gene: TRBJ1-1

CDR3nt: TGTGCCAGCAGCCATGGGGGCAGTTGGGACAACAACTATGGCTACACCTTC
CDR3aa: CASSHGGSWDNNYGYTF
v_gene: TRBV7-2
len: 17
d_gene: -
abundance: -
j_gene: TRBJ1-2

CDR3nt: TGTGCCAGCAGCTTCGACAGGGTGTCCGGGGAGCTGTTTTTT
CDR3aa: CASSFDRVSGELFF
v_gene: TRBV7-2
len: 14
d_gene: TRBD1
abundance: -
j_gene: TRBJ2-2

CDR3nt: TGTGCCAGCAGTGAACAAAGAACTTATGAAAAACTGTTTTTT
CDR3aa: CASSEQRTYEKLFF
v_gene: TRBV6-1
len: 14
d_gene: -
abundance: once
j_gene: TRBJ1-4

CDR3nt: TGTGCCAGCTCACCACCGATATTTGGGGAGGGCCGGTATGAGCAGTACTTC
CDR3aa: CASSPPIFGEGRYEQYF
v_gene: TRBV18
len: 17
d_gene: TRBD2
abundance: -
j_gene: TRBJ2-7

CDR3nt: TGTGCCAGCAGCCCCGGACTAGCGGGAGTAGAGTACGAGCAGTACTTC
CDR3aa: CASSPGLAGVEYEQYF
v_gene: TRBV5-6
len: 16
d_gene: TRBD2
abundance: -
j_gene: TRBJ2-7

CDR3nt: TGTGCCAGCAGCGTAGTTCTTGGCGGGATGAACATTCAGTACTTC
CDR3aa: CASSVVLGGMNIQYF
v_gene: TRBV7-9
len: 15
d_gene: -
abundance: once
j_gene: TRBJ2-4

CDR3nt: TGTGCCAGCAGCTTGGGCGCCGGGACAGGGTTTAGCGAGCAGTACTTC
CDR3aa: CASSLGAGTGFSEQYF
v_gene: TRBV5-4
len: 16
d_gene: TRBD1
abundance: -
j_gene: TRBJ2-7

CDR3nt: TGTGCCAGCTCACCACCGTCTTGGGAGACCCAGTACTTC
CDR3aa: CASSPPSWETQYF
v_gene: TRBV18
len: 13
d_gene: -
abundance: -
j_gene: TRBJ2-5

CDR3nt: TGCGCCAGCAGCCAAGGGAACGCGGGAGGCTACGACAATGAGCAGTTCTTC
CDR3aa: CASSQGNAGGYDNEQFF
v_gene: TRBV4-3
len: 17
d_gene: TRBD2
abundance: -
j_gene: TRBJ2-1

CDR3nt: TGTGCCAGCAGCCTCAAGAGGGCCACAGGAGCTGAAGCTTTCTTT
CDR3aa: CASSLKRATGAEAFF
v_gene: TRBV7-2
len: 15
d_gene: -
abundance: -
j_gene: TRBJ1-1